Listed below are T cell receptor beta chains from one sample, sequenced in a study of blood T cell repertoires in COVID-19. Here immunoSEQ multiplex PCR was the method, and the copy in TCRdb shows in-frame clones only, minus some. The sample records fewer than 500,000 clones, 87% being singletons. The sample was PBMCs or T cells enriched from blood (not recorded which). All receptors derive from a woman younger than 30 with acute COVID-19. The CDR3 runs from the conserved cysteine through the conserved F or W. The order of the fields is J gene, CDR3 length, V gene, D gene, clone size, CDR3 DNA, CDR3 protein. D genes are given only for firm matches. The size of a clone is reported for some rows only, either as once, few or many, or as a class for expanded clones.

>TRBJ1-2|14|TRBV24-1|-|-
TGTGCCACCAGTGGCATCGAACGGAACTATGGCTACACCTTC
CATSGIERNYGYTF
>TRBJ1-2|16|TRBV5-4|TRBD1|once
TGTGCCAGCAGCTTGGATACCCGACAGGGTCAGGCTGGCTACACCTTC
CASSLDTRQGQAGYTF
>TRBJ1-1|10|TRBV20-1|-|-
TGCAGTGGGAGGGACACTGAAGCTTTCTTT
CSGRDTEAFF
>TRBJ1-1|13|TRBV4-1|-|-
TGCGCCAGCGCTCTGGGGGGGAACACTGAAGCTTTCTTT
CASALGGNTEAFF
>TRBJ1-1|13|TRBV9|-|few
TGTGCCAGCAGCGTAGGGGACTCCACTGAAGCTTTCTTT
CASSVGDSTEAFF
>TRBJ2-3|14|TRBV2|-|-
TGTGCCAGCAGTGATTTCTCGACAGCAGATACGCAGTATTTT
CASSDFSTADTQYF
>TRBJ1-4|15|TRBV4-2|TRBD1|-
TGTGCCAGCAGCCAAGATCGGCAGGGGGTAGAAAAACTGTTTTTT
CASSQDRQGVEKLFF
>TRBJ2-7|15|TRBV7-2|TRBD2|few
TGTGCCAGCAGAACGGAGCGGGAGTCCGGGTACGAGCAGTACTTC
CASRTERESGYEQYF
>TRBJ1-1|16|TRBV27|-|-
TGTGCCAGCAGTTCCCTGGGGGCAGCGAAGAACACTGAAGCTTTCTTT
CASSSLGAAKNTEAFF
>TRBJ1-2|13|TRBV19|-|-
TGTGCCAGTAGTGCGGGACCCCTCTATGGCTACACCTTC
CASSAGPLYGYTF
>TRBJ2-1|15|TRBV5-6|-|-
TGTGCCAGCACTGACGGGGAGGAACCCTACAATGAGCAGTTCTTC
CASTDGEEPYNEQFF
>TRBJ1-6|17|TRBV7-8|TRBD1|-
TGTGCCAGCAGCCATGACAGGGTGAGCTCCTATAATTCACCCCTCCACTTT
CASSHDRVSSYNSPLHF
>TRBJ2-2|17|TRBV7-9|TRBD2|-
TGTGCCAGCAGCCCGCGGAGCGGGGGGGCTGGGACCGGGGAGCTGTTTTTT
CASSPRSGGAGTGELFF
>TRBJ1-1|12|TRBV28|-|-
TGTGCCAGCAGTAACAGGGTTTCCGAAGCTTTCTTT
CASSNRVSEAFF
>TRBJ1-5|15|TRBV18|-|-
TGTGCCAGCTCACCCCCAGGTGGGAGCAATCAGCCCCAGCATTTT
CASSPPGGSNQPQHF
>TRBJ2-1|14|TRBV29-1|TRBD2|-
TGCAGCACTGGGGGTAGCGGGAACTACAATGAGCAGTTCTTC
CSTGGSGNYNEQFF
>TRBJ1-5|13|TRBV25-1|-|-
TGTGCCAGCAGCGCAACAGGGTTTGAGCCCCAGCATTTT
CASSATGFEPQHF
>TRBJ1-5|16|TRBV10-3|TRBD1|few
TGTGCCATCAGTGAGTCATTGACAGGGGAAGGACAGCCCCAGCATTTT
CAISESLTGEGQPQHF
>TRBJ2-1|15|TRBV27|TRBD1|once
TGTGCCAGCAGTCCCCGGGGACAGGTATACAATGAGCAGTTCTTC
CASSPRGQVYNEQFF
>TRBJ1-5|16|TRBV7-6|-|-
TGTGCCAGCAGCTCCCAAGACGGGCAGGGGAGTCAGCCCCAGCATTTT
CASSSQDGQGSQPQHF
>TRBJ1-3|14|TRBV9|-|-
TGTGCCAGCAGCCTCGGGGAGACTGGAAACACCATATATTTT
CASSLGETGNTIYF
>TRBJ1-2|16|TRBV5-4|TRBD1|-
TGTGCCAGCAGCTTAGCGACCGGGACAGCTAACTATGGCTACACCTTC
CASSLATGTANYGYTF
>TRBJ2-3|17|TRBV11-2|TRBD2|-
TGTGCCAGCAGCGGCCTAGCGGGAAGAACTAGCACAGATACGCAGTATTTT
CASSGLAGRTSTDTQYF
>TRBJ1-4|15|TRBV23-1|TRBD1|-
TGCGCCAGCAGGGACACCGGGACAGTGAATGAAAAACTGTTTTTT
CASRDTGTVNEKLFF
>TRBJ1-1|12|TRBV29-1|-|-
TGCAGCGTTGTAGTTATGAACACTGAAGCTTTCTTT
CSVVVMNTEAFF
>TRBJ2-1|17|TRBV5-4|-|once
TGTGCCAGCAGCTTGGCGGGGGGCGGAATCTCCTACAATGAGCAGTTCTTC
CASSLAGGGISYNEQFF